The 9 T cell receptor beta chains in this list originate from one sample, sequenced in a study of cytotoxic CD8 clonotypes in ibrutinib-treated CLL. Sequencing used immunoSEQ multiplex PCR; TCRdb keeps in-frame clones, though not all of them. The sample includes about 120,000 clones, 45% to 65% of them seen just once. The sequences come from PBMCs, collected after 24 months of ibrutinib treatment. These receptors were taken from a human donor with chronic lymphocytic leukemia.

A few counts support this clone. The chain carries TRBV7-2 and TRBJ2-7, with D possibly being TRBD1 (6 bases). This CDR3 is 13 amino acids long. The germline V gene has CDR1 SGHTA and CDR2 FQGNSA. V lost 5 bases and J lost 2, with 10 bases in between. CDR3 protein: CASSVYRAYEQYF. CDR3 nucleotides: TGTGCCAGCAGCGTTTACAGGGCCTACGAGCAGTACTTC.

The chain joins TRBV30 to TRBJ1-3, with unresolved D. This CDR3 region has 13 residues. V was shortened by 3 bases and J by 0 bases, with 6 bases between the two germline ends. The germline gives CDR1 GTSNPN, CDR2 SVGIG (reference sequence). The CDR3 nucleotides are TGTGCCTGGAGACCCACCTCTGGAAACACCATATATTTT. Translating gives CAWRPTSGNTIYF.

The CDR3 protein is CASSPRATGPYEQETQYF. For the CDR3, the DNA is TGCGCCAGCAGCCCAAGGGCTACCGGGCCTTACGAACAAGAGACCCAGTACTTC. The chain employs TRBV4-1 and TRBJ2-5; D unresolved. V was clipped by 4 bases and J by 2 bases, with 23 bases between them. The CDR3 sequence is 18 residues long. Germline lookup yields CDR1 MGHRA and CDR2 YSYEKL.

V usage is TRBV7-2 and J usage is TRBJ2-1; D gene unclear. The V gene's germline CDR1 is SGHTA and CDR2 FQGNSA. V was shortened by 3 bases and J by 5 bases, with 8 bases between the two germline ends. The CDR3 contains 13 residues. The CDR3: CASSLAVNNEQFF. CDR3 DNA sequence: TGTGCCAGCAGCTTGGCAGTAAACAATGAGCAGTTCTTC.

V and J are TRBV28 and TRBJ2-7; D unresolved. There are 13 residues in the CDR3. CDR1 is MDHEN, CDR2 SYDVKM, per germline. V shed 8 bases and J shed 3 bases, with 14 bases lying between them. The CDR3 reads CASQNEELYEQYF. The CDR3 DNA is TGTGCCAGCCAGAACGAGGAGCTCTACGAGCAGTACTTC.

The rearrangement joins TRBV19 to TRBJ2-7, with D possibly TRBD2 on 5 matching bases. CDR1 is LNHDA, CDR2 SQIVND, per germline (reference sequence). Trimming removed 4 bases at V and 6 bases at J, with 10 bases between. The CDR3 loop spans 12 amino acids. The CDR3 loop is CASSNRGFEQYF. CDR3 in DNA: TGTGCCAGTAGTAACCGGGGATTCGAGCAGTACTTC.

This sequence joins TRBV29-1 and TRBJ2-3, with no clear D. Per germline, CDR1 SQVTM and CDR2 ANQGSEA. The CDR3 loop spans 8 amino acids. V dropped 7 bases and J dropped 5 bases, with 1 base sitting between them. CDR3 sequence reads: CSGDTQYF. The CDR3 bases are TGCAGCGGAGATACGCAGTATTTT.

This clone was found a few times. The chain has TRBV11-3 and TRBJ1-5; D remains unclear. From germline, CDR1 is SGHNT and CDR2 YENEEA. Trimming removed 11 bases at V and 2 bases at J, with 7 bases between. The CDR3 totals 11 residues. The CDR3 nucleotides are TGTGCCCCAAAGTGCAATCAGCCCCAGCATTTT. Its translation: CAPKCNQPQHF.

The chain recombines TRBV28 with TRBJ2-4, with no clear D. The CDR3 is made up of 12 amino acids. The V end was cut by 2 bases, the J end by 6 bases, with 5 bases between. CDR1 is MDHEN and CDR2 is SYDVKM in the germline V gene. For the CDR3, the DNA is TGTGCCAGCAGTTTACCAAGAAACATTCAGTACTTC. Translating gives CASSLPRNIQYF.